The 23 T cell receptor beta chains below all came from one sample that was sequenced in a study of cytomegalovirus exposure and HLA in healthy donors (dated by TCRdb to about 2017). To prepare the library, the immunoSEQ multiplex PCR assay was applied. For the multiplex PCR, a mixture combining 60 forward primers for TCR Vbeta segments and 13 reverse primers for TCR Jbeta segments was used. TCRdb provides this immuneACCESS table in a form limited to in-frame rearrangements. Some clones are lacking; in checked studies, under half of them reflect an unresolved V gene, and why the rest are absent is not known. The sample data list tens of thousands of clones, and roughly 90% of these were observed just once. 2% to 3% of the sample is taken by the ten largest. Sequencing used PBMCs. These receptors were taken from a woman younger than 30 in good health and CMV-seronegative.

Comments on this clone: An end of the junction differs from the germline gene, which may be a read error. This same CDR3 is encoded by further DNA sequences in the sample. The chain recombines TRBV2 with TRBJ2-2; tentative D call: TRBD2 (7 bases). CDR1 and CDR2 (germline): SNHLY, FYNNEI. The CDR3 has 14 residues. CDR3 sequence reads: CASRGGANTGELFF. CDR3 coding DNA: TGCGCCAGCAGGGGAGGGGCCAACACCGGGGAGCTGTTTTTT.

The chain uses TRBV28 and TRBJ1-2; 9 bases match TRBD1. This CDR3 spans 15 amino acids. V shed 4 bases, J shed 2 bases, and the junction held 5 bases outside the gene matches. CDR1 and CDR2 from the germline V gene are MDHEN and SYDVKM. The CDR3 spells CASSSAGTGNYGYTF. For the CDR3, the DNA is TGTGCCAGCAGTTCTGCCGGGACAGGGAACTATGGCTACACCTTC.

The V and J genes are TRBV2 and TRBJ2-7; D may be TRBD1 (6 bases). The CDR3 is 16 amino acids. Trimming pared 6 bases from V and 5 bases from J, leaving 23 bases between. CDR1 and CDR2 (germline): SNHLY, FYNNEI. The CDR3 DNA reads TGTGCCAGCAGGGTCCTGAAAGGGCAGGGGAGCGACGAGCAGTACTTC. Its translation is CASRVLKGQGSDEQYF.

J is TRBJ2-1 and V is TRBV7-3; no definite D call. The germline gives CDR1 SGHTA, CDR2 FQGTGA. Trimming stripped 4 bases from V and 5 bases from J, with 12 bases between. The CDR3 extends over 14 amino acids. The CDR3 is CASSSRGEHNEQFF. CDR3 bases: TGTGCCAGCAGCTCCCGTGGAGAGCACAATGAGCAGTTCTTC.

This chain uses TRBV28 with TRBJ2-7, with a possible D match to TRBD2 (6 bases). This CDR3 spans 20 amino acids. V lost 7 bases to trimming and J lost 3 bases, with 34 bases between them. Germline-derived CDR1 and CDR2 are MDHEN and SYDVKM. In DNA form, the CDR3 reads TGTGCCAGCAATACTTTGAAGCGTAGCGGATCAAGGGCCGGGGGCTACGAGCAGTACTTC. This codes for CASNTLKRSGSRAGGYEQYF. The complete variable domain, with remaining parts taken from reference TRBV28 and TRBJ2-7, reads DVKVTQSSRYLVKRTGEKVFLECVQDMDHENMFWYRQDPGLGLRLIYFSYDVKMKEKGDIPEGYSVSREKKERFSLILESASTNQTSMYLCASNTLKRSGSRAGGYEQYFGPGTRLTVT.

The chain carries TRBV18 and TRBJ2-1, with D unclear. The V and J ends lost 3 bases and 6 bases respectively, with 12 bases between them. This CDR3 is built from 14 residues. CDR1 is KGHSH and CDR2 is LQKENI in the germline V gene. CDR3 protein: CASSPSDTLNEQFF. The CDR3, as DNA: TGTGCCAGCTCACCCTCCGACACTCTCAATGAGCAGTTCTTC.

This chain connects TRBV28 to TRBJ2-1; 8 bases map to TRBD2. The CDR3 is 17 amino acids. The germline V gene has CDR1 MDHEN and CDR2 SYDVKM. V gave up 1 base and J gave up 4 bases; unmatched junction bases: 9. The CDR3 DNA reads TGTGCCAGCAGTTTATCCCTTACGAGCGGGAGATACAATGAGCAGTTCTTC. Amino acid sequence: CASSLSLTSGRYNEQFF.

The rearrangement joins TRBV4-1 to TRBJ2-1; TRBD2 matches 10 bases. CDR3 length: 15 amino acids. V dropped 3 bases and J dropped 9; count of bases not matched to a gene: 8. Germline CDR1 and CDR2: MGHRA and YSYEKL. The CDR3, as DNA: TGCGCCAGCAGCCAGTTAGTTAGCGGGAGGTTTGAGCAGTTCTTC. Its protein is CASSQLVSGRFEQFF.

The chain joins TRBV9 to TRBJ1-3; possible D gene TRBD1, 5 bases. V lost 4 bases and J lost 1, with 9 bases in between. Germline V gives CDR1 SGDLS, CDR2 YYNGEE. The CDR3 covers 14 residues. The CDR3 loop reads CASSSGGSGNTIYF. The CDR3 DNA sequence: TGTGCCAGCAGCTCCGGGGGATCTGGAAACACCATATATTTT.

V gene TRBV7-2 combines with J gene TRBJ1-2, with D possibly matching TRBD1 (6 bases). The CDR3 consists of 13 residues. Looked up from germline, CDR1 is SGHTA and CDR2 is FQGNSA. V lost 8 bases, J lost 1 base, and 11 bases lay in between. The CDR3 DNA reads TGTGCCAGCGAGGCAGGGGTTAACTATGGCTACACCTTC. Translated: CASEAGVNYGYTF. Full variable domain (outside the CDR3, taken from reference TRBV7-2 and TRBJ1-2): GAGVSQSPSNKVTEKGKDVELRCDPISGHTALYWYRQSLGQGLEFLIYFQGNSAPDKSGLPSDRFSAERTGGSVSTLTIQRTQQEDSAVYLCASEAGVNYGYTFGSGTRLTVV.

This chain joins TRBV18 and TRBJ1-1; D gene uncertain. CDR3 length: 14 residues. Per germline, CDR1 KGHSH and CDR2 LQKENI. Trimming left V 1 base short and J 0 bases short, with 6 bases between. Written as DNA, the CDR3 is TGTGCCAGCTCACCACAGGAGATGAACACTGAAGCTTTCTTT. Translated, it gives CASSPQEMNTEAFF.

The chain links TRBV12-5 to TRBJ2-6, with D perhaps matching TRBD1 (6 bases). This CDR3 spans 20 amino acids. Germline V gene lookup returns CDR1 LGHNT and CDR2 FRNRAP. V dropped 5 bases and J dropped 0 bases, with 23 bases sitting between them. This chain's CDR3 is CASGPRDTNSGASGANVLTF. CDR3 nucleotide sequence: TGTGCTAGTGGTCCCCGGGACACCAATTCAGGCGCCTCTGGGGCCAACGTCCTGACTTTC.

The V and J genes are TRBV10-3 and TRBJ1-1; 7 bases are a match to TRBD1. Germline V gene lookup returns CDR1 ENHRY and CDR2 SYGVKD. The CDR3 has 16 residues. J lost 5 bases, V lost 3 bases, and 12 bases had no gene match. As DNA, the CDR3 is TGTGCCATCAGTGAACAACAGGGGTTGAGGGAGACTGAAGCTTTCTTT. Translation gives CAISEQQGLRETEAFF.

This clone was counted a few times. The chain couples TRBV6-5 to TRBJ1-5, with a tentative D call TRBD1 (5 bases). Germline V gene lookup returns CDR1 MNHEY and CDR2 SVGAGI. The CDR3 spans 15 residues. V was cut by 0 bases and J by 8 bases, with 14 bases left in between. The CDR3 loop reads CASSYSGRTREPQHF. The CDR3 region has the DNA TGTGCCAGCAGTTACTCCGGACGGACAAGGGAGCCCCAGCATTTT.

The chain links TRBV5-1 to TRBJ2-3; tentative D call: TRBD1 (5 bases). Germline CDR1 SGHRS, CDR2 YFSETQ. V lost 6 bases and J 1 base, leaving 9 bases between the germline ends. This CDR3 contains 13 residues. The CDR3 DNA reads TGCGCCAGCAAGGTAGGGGGCACAGATACGCAGTATTTT. This sequence encodes CASKVGGTDTQYF.

V and J are TRBV5-8 and TRBJ2-7; 7 bases map to TRBD2. Germline V gives CDR1 SGHTS, CDR2 YDEGEE. V was pared by 1 base and J by 9 bases, with 13 bases of the junction left unmatched. The CDR3 spans 15 residues. The DNA for the CDR3 is TGTGCCAGCAGCTTGCGGGGGGTCCTTCCGGGAGGGCAGTACTTC. As protein: CASSLRGVLPGGQYF.

This clone was seen only once. The chain has TRBV30 and TRBJ2-2; 7 bases are shared with TRBD2. Trimming cost V 4 bases and J 3 bases; bases outside gene matches: 8. The CDR3 loop spans 15 amino acids. The germline gives CDR1 GTSNPN, CDR2 SVGIG (reference sequence). The CDR3, as DNA: TGTGCCTGGAAAGGCGGGAGTGAAGACACCGGGGAGCTGTTTTTT. Translated, it gives CAWKGGSEDTGELFF.

The CDR3 reads CASSPPVRVAGYTF. Written as DNA, the CDR3 is TGTGCCAGCTCACCACCGGTTCGGGTCGCTGGCTACACCTTC. The chain uses TRBV18 and TRBJ1-2; no firm D call. This CDR3 has 14 residues. Germline CDR1 is KGHSH and CDR2 is LQKENI. Between the trimmed V and J ends, which lost 0 bases and 7 bases, there was a span of 12 bases. The full variable domain, its missing parts supplied by reference TRBV18 and TRBJ1-2, is NAGVMQNPRHLVRRRGQEARLRCSPMKGHSHVYWYRQLPEEGLKFMVYLQKENIIDESGMPKERFSAEFPKEGPSILRIQQVVRGDSAAYFCASSPPVRVAGYTFGSGTRLTVV.

This chain joins TRBV9 and TRBJ2-3; 13 bases are a match to TRBD2. CDR1 SGDLS and CDR2 YYNGEE come from the germline V gene. This CDR3 region has 18 residues. After removal of 3 bases from V and 5 bases from J, the junction contained 12 bases not matched to a gene. CDR3 nucleotides: TGTGCCAGCAGCGCCCCTAGACTAGCGGGAGGATTTGGAGATACGCAGTATTTT. Encoded protein: CASSAPRLAGGFGDTQYF.

This chain joins TRBV7-2 and TRBJ2-5; D may be TRBD2 (5 bases). Germline V lookup: CDR1 SGHTA, CDR2 FQGNSA. CDR3 length equals 16 residues. V was clipped by 1 base and J by 3 bases, with 15 bases between them. This CDR3 is CASSLGFTRLKETQYF. The CDR3 DNA reads as TGTGCCAGCAGCTTAGGATTCACTAGACTAAAAGAGACCCAGTACTTC.

The V call is TRBV7-8, the J call TRBJ1-5, with a possible D match to TRBD1 (6 bases). Trimming shortened V by 3 bases and J by 2 bases, and 14 bases separated the two germline ends. Per the germline V gene, CDR1 is SGHVS and CDR2 is FQNEAQ. CDR3 length: 16 amino acids. The CDR3 region has the DNA TGTGCCAGCAGCTTGATGGGGGCGCGGGGCAATCAGCCCCAGCATTTT. Its translation: CASSLMGARGNQPQHF.

This chain joins TRBV28 and TRBJ2-3, with D uncertain. Germline V gene data show CDR1 as MDHEN and CDR2 as SYDVKM. Deletions cut 7 bases from V and 0 bases from J, with 11 bases between. The CDR3 sequence is 14 residues long. The CDR3 nucleotides read TGTGCCAGCACGCGTTCGTCTAGCACAGATACGCAGTATTTT. Translating gives CASTRSSSTDTQYF.

The chain couples TRBV4-3 to TRBJ2-1, with unresolved D. Germline values: CDR1 LGHNA, CDR2 YSLEER. V lost 2 bases to trimming and J lost 2 bases, with 7 bases between them. The CDR3 has 14 residues. The DNA for the CDR3 is TGCGCCAGCAGCCAAATCCATCCCTACAATGAGCAGTTCTTC. This encodes CASSQIHPYNEQFF.